One TCR beta chain is described in this entry. The data derive from a study of blood T cell repertoires in COVID-19. Overall study context: T cells, B-cell-depleted T cells, or PBMCs supplied cDNA or gDNA.

Sequencing used immunoSEQ multiplex PCR; TCRdb keeps in-frame clones, though not all of them. The sample consists of about 140,000 clones, around 84% of them appearing once. The CDR3 is 14 amino acids. V shed 4 bases, J shed 2 bases, and the junction held 5 bases outside the gene matches. Germline assignment: CDR1 SGHNT and CDR2 YYREEE (reference sequence). The sequence was obtained from a human donor in a cohort sampled during active COVID-19. J is TRBJ1-2 and V is TRBV5-4, with 7 bases aligning to TRBD1. Sequencing was carried out using peripheral blood. The CDR3 DNA sequence: TGTGCCAGCAGCGAAGGGACAGTCAACTATGGCTACACCTTC. It encodes CASSEGTVNYGYTF.